The 29 T cell receptor beta chains listed next were all sequenced from one sample in a study of post-analysis software for immune sequencing data. General study results and limits: About 5 TRBV segments occurring more often in patients than controls included TRBV5-6, TRBV5-1 and TRBV20-1.

Their antigens remain unidentified. Each TCR beta cDNA library carried unique molecular identifiers. TCRdb re-analysed the PCR reads in MiXCR, keeping a single row per CDR3 protein. This table has 700,000 to 800,000 distinct CDR3 sequences, 25% to 30% appearing once. The sample comprised blood. Source of these receptors: a girl between 5 and 17 years old with multiple sclerosis.

The sample holds a few counts of this clonotype. V gene TRBV29-1 combines with J gene TRBJ1-4, with D unresolved. The V end was cut by 7 bases, the J end by 7 bases, with 22 bases between. The CDR3 runs to 15 residues. Germline CDR1 is SQVTM and CDR2 is ANQGSEA. DNA for the CDR3: TGCAGCGCCCAAGCGGGAACGACCCGGTCTGAAAAACTGTTTTTT. It translates to CSAQAGTTRSEKLFF.

In this sample, this clonotype turned up a few times. V is TRBV20-1 and J is TRBJ2-7; 8 bases align to TRBD1. This CDR3 spans 12 amino acids. The germline CDR1 and CDR2 sequences are DFQATT and SNEGSKA (reference sequence). The junction had 7 bases not matched to a gene; V was cut back by 6 bases and J by 6 bases. The CDR3 sequence: CSALDRGLEQYF. The CDR3 coding sequence is TGCAGTGCCCTCGACAGGGGCCTCGAGCAGTACTTC.

This chain connects TRBV10-1 to TRBJ2-3; 10 bases are a match to TRBD2. This CDR3 spans 15 amino acids. From germline, CDR1 is WNHNN and CDR2 SYGVQD (reference sequence). The trim removed 3 bases at V and 5 bases at J, leaving 5 bases unmatched. CDR3 sequence: CASSELAGRIDTQYF. CDR3 DNA sequence: TGCGCCAGCAGTGAACTAGCGGGAAGGATAGATACGCAGTATTTT.

The table lists this clonotype with a few counts. V is TRBV6-6 and J is TRBJ2-7, with 8 bases aligning to TRBD1. The end of the DNA aligns better with TRBJ2-5, so the J call may be wrong. Germline CDR1 reads MNHNY; CDR2 reads SVGAGI (reference sequence). The CDR3 is 14 amino acids. CDR3: CASSPGQVGETQYF. In DNA form, the CDR3 reads TGTGCCAGCAGCCCGGGACAGGTTGGGGAGACCCAGTACTTC.

In this sample, this clonotype turned up a few times. The V and J genes are TRBV5-6 and TRBJ2-7; 12 bases are shared with TRBD2. The CDR3 loop spans 15 amino acids. In germline, CDR1 is SGHDT, CDR2 YYEEEE. Trimming removed 4 bases from V and 5 bases from J; junction bases left unmatched: 7. The DNA for the CDR3 is TGTGCCAGCAGCCCGCCTAGCGGGAGGGCCCACGAGCAGTACTTC. This translates into CASSPPSGRAHEQYF.

The table lists this clonotype with a few counts. The V and J genes are TRBV5-1 and TRBJ1-5; D ambiguous. V shed 4 bases and J shed 5 bases, with 7 bases lying between them. Germline V CDR1 and CDR2: SGHRS, YFSETQ. There are 12 residues in the CDR3. The CDR3 bases are TGCGCCAGCAGCACTCAACATCAGCCCCAGCATTTT. Translating it yields CASSTQHQPQHF.

This clonotype was seen a handful of times. An end of the junction does not agree with germline; a read error may underlie this. The gene calls are TRBV5-1 and TRBJ2-1; D perhaps matches TRBD2 (6 bases). CDR1 is SGHRS, CDR2 YFSETQ, per germline. The CDR3 totals 14 residues. The DNA of the CDR3 is TGCGCCAGCAGCTGGGGGGTCTGGGTCAATGAGCGGTTCTTC. Translation gives CASSWGVWVNERFF. The variable domain in full, with the rest retrieved from reference TRBV5-1 and TRBJ2-1, is KAGVTQTPRYLIKTRGQQVTLSCSPISGHRSVSWYQQTPGQGLQFLFEYFSETQRNKGNFPGRFSGRQFSNSRSEMNVSTLELGDSALYLCASSWGVWVNERFFGPGTRLTVL.

The genes are TRBV29-1 and TRBJ1-2; perhaps TRBD1 as D (6 bases). The length of the CDR3 is 13 residues. Trimming cost V 6 bases and J 8 bases, with 19 bases left between them. Germline V gene sequence: CDR1 SQVTM, CDR2 ANQGSEA. CDR3 in DNA: TGCAGCGTGGGAGTACAGGGAGGAGTAGGCTACACCTTC. Protein sequence: CSVGVQGGVGYTF.

This clonotype has more than one count but fewer than ten. This chain connects TRBV20-1 to TRBJ2-5, with D maybe TRBD2 (6 bases). The germline V gene has CDR1 DFQATT and CDR2 SNEGSKA (reference sequence). With 1 base removed from V and 9 bases from J, the gap between germline ends came to 15 bases. The CDR3 spans 13 residues. The chain's CDR3 is CSARVTGPGAQYF. CDR3 coding DNA: TGCAGTGCTAGAGTTACGGGCCCGGGGGCCCAGTACTTC.

The chain combines TRBV29-1 with TRBJ1-1; D gene uncertain. Between the trimmed V and J ends, which lost 7 bases and 0 bases, there was a span of 9 bases. The germline V gene has CDR1 SQVTM and CDR2 ANQGSEA. CDR3 length: 12 amino acids. CDR3 sequence: CSAQVVNTEAFF. The DNA of the CDR3 is TGCAGCGCCCAGGTGGTGAACACTGAAGCTTTCTTT.

The chain carries TRBV7-2 and TRBJ2-1; TRBD1 or TRBD2 may be the D gene (5 bases each). Germline V gene sequence: CDR1 SGHTA, CDR2 FQGNSA. The CDR3 runs 11 residues. V shed 2 bases and J shed 14 bases, with 10 bases lying between them. CDR3 nucleotide sequence: TGTGCCAGCAGCTTATCGGGGCCGGAGTTCTTC. This gives the protein CASSLSGPEFF.

The rearrangement joins TRBV15 to TRBJ2-7; D may correspond to TRBD1 or TRBD2 (5 bases each). In germline, CDR1 is LNHNV, CDR2 YYDKDF (reference sequence). Between the trimmed V and J ends, which lost 6 bases and 5 bases, there was a span of 17 bases. The CDR3 loop spans 14 amino acids. In nucleotides, the CDR3 is TGTGCCACCAGAAGAAGGGACGGATCGGACGAGCAGTACTTC. It translates to CATRRRDGSDEQYF. The variable domain in full, with the rest retrieved from reference TRBV15 and TRBJ2-7, is DAMVIQNPRYQVTQFGKPVTLSCSQTLNHNVMYWYQQKSSQAPKLLFHYYDKDFNNEADTPDNFQSRRPNTSFCFLDIRSPGLGDTAMYLCATRRRDGSDEQYFGPGTRLTVT.

There are a few counts of this clonotype. The gene calls are TRBV29-1 and TRBJ2-5, with TRBD2 matching 8 bases. The V gene end was trimmed by 6 bases and the J gene end by 4 bases; junction bases not matched to a gene: 7. Germline V gene lookup returns CDR1 SQVTM and CDR2 ANQGSEA. This CDR3 region has 13 residues. The CDR3: CSVVGGVGETQYF. CDR3 bases: TGCAGCGTCGTCGGGGGGGTGGGAGAGACCCAGTACTTC.

This clonotype turned up a few times. The rearrangement links TRBV29-1 to TRBJ1-5; 7 nucleotides align to TRBD1. With 6 bases clipped from V and 0 bases from J, the junction kept 2 bases outside the gene matches. Looked up from germline, CDR1 is SQVTM and CDR2 is ANQGSEA. The CDR3 is 13 amino acids. CDR3 sequence (DNA): TGCAGCGTGGGGGACAGTAGCAATCAGCCCCAGCATTTT. Protein: CSVGDSSNQPQHF.

This clonotype was observed once. The V and J genes are TRBV4-1 and TRBJ2-5; weak D call: TRBD2 (5 bases). The DNA end is more similar to TRBJ2-7, so the J call may be wrong. In germline, CDR1 is MGHRA, CDR2 YSYEKL. CDR3 size: 13 residues. CDR3 in amino acids: CASSQPGNYEQYF. In DNA form, the CDR3 reads TGCGCCAGCAGCCAACCGGGGAACTACGAGCAGTACTTC.

The chain couples TRBV2 to TRBJ1-5, with D hard to call. V lost 4 bases and J lost 1, with 14 bases in between. The CDR3 spans 16 residues. Germline-derived CDR1 and CDR2 are SNHLY and FYNNEI. CDR3 loop: CASSATGWASNQPQHF. CDR3 nucleotides: TGTGCCAGCAGTGCGACCGGGTGGGCGAGCAATCAGCCCCAGCATTTT.

This clonotype appeared a few times. The chain is built from TRBV6-6 and TRBJ1-5; TRBD1 agrees at 7 bases. The V gene's germline CDR1 is MNHNY and CDR2 SVGAGI (reference sequence). The CDR3 is 16 amino acids. Trimming cost V 6 bases and J 6 bases; bases outside gene matches: 14. In DNA form, the CDR3 reads TGTGCCAGCAGCCCCCAGGGCCAGGGGGTTGGTCAGCCCCAGCATTTT. Its translation: CASSPQGQGVGQPQHF.

The genes are TRBV5-5 and TRBJ2-1; D gene unclear. Germline CDR1 is SGHKS and CDR2 is YYEKEE (reference sequence). V lost 0 bases and J lost 4, with 8 bases in between. The CDR3 is made up of 14 amino acids. CDR3 sequence reads: CASSLEADYNEQFF. Here the CDR3 DNA reads TGTGCCAGCAGCTTGGAGGCGGATTACAATGAGCAGTTCTTC.

This clonotype has only a few counts. The chain couples TRBV9 to TRBJ1-2; 9 bases are a match to TRBD1. Germline V gives CDR1 SGDLS, CDR2 YYNGEE. V trimming: 3 bases; J trimming: 7 bases; junction bases outside the gene matches: 7. The CDR3 is 14 amino acids. The CDR3 loop reads CASSELQGALGYTF. The DNA for the CDR3 is TGTGCCAGCAGCGAGCTACAGGGGGCGCTTGGCTACACCTTC. Using reference TRBV9 and TRBJ1-2 for the parts outside the CDR3, the full variable domain is DSGVTQTPKHLITATGQRVTLRCSPRSGDLSVYWYQQSLDQGLQFLIQYYNGEERAKGNILERFSAQQFPDLHSELNLSSLELGDSALYFCASSELQGALGYTFGSGTRLTVV.

This chain links TRBV24-1 with TRBJ2-1; 9 bases map to TRBD1. This CDR3 has 16 residues. V lost 4 bases, J lost 7 bases, and 10 bases stayed unmatched. Germline V gene data show CDR1 as KGHDR and CDR2 as SFDVKD. The DNA for the CDR3 is TGTGCCACCAGTGAGCCAACAGGGGGCGTCATTAATGAGCAGTTCTTC. The encoded protein is CATSEPTGGVINEQFF.

This clonotype has at least ten counts. The chain couples TRBV6-5 to TRBJ2-3; TRBD1 or TRBD2 may be the D gene (6 bases each). Trimming removed 7 bases at V and 1 base at J, with 12 bases between. CDR3 length equals 14 residues. The germline V gene has CDR1 MNHEY and CDR2 SVGAGI. The CDR3 DNA reads TGTGCCAGCAAGGGGGGTTGGGGCACAGATACGCAGTATTTT. Protein sequence: CASKGGWGTDTQYF.

The genes are TRBV28 and TRBJ2-4; maybe TRBD2 (5 bases). TRBJ2-5 matches the DNA end more closely, so the J call is doubtful. The germline gives CDR1 MDHEN, CDR2 SYDVKM. The CDR3 has 14 amino acids. In DNA form, the CDR3 reads TGTGCCAGCAGAAAAGACGGGAACCAAGAGACCCAGTACTTC. Its protein is CASRKDGNQETQYF.

This clonotype was detected many times. The chain couples TRBV29-1 to TRBJ2-5, with D tentatively TRBD1 (6 bases). The CDR3 is 14 amino acids. CDR1 is SQVTM and CDR2 is ANQGSEA in the germline V gene. Trimming removed 0 bases at V and 4 bases at J, with 12 bases between. In nucleotides, the CDR3 is TGCAGCGTTGAAGATGTACAGGGTCGAGAGACCCAGTACTTC. Translation: CSVEDVQGRETQYF.

This clonotype has just a few counts. J is TRBJ1-6 and V is TRBV6-6; unclear D gene. Trimming took off 2 bases at V and 0 bases at J, with 5 bases between the two ends. This CDR3 comprises 15 residues. Per the germline V gene, CDR1 is MNHNY and CDR2 is SVGAGI (reference sequence). CDR3 nucleotide sequence: TGTGCCAGCAGTTACGAGGTCTCCTATAATTCACCCCTCCACTTT. It encodes CASSYEVSYNSPLHF.

This clonotype showed up just a few times. The chain combines TRBV12-3 or TRBV12-4 with TRBJ2-1; D remains unclear. V was clipped by 3 bases and J by 3 bases, with 12 bases between them. CDR3 length equals 15 residues. The CDR3 here is CASSLTGGVYNEQFF. In DNA form, the CDR3 reads TGTGCCAGCAGTTTGACTGGCGGAGTCTACAATGAGCAGTTCTTC.

The chain is built from TRBV20-1 and TRBJ1-1; the D is unclear. CDR1 is DFQATT, CDR2 SNEGSKA, per germline (reference sequence). This CDR3 contains 14 residues. Between the trimmed V and J ends, which lost 5 bases and 2 bases, there was a span of 15 bases. CDR3 amino acids: CSAGRADLNTEAFF. In DNA, the CDR3 is TGCAGTGCTGGCCGGGCGGACCTTAACACTGAAGCTTTCTTT.

This clonotype was recorded a few times. The rearrangement links TRBV10-3 to TRBJ2-1; D is possibly TRBD1 (5 bases). The CDR3 covers 16 residues. V was shortened by 0 bases and J by 8 bases, with 17 bases between the two germline ends. Germline CDR1 and CDR2: ENHRY and SYGVKD. The CDR3: CAISESRATQGDEQFF. Here the CDR3 DNA reads TGTGCCATCAGTGAGTCCAGGGCGACCCAAGGGGATGAGCAGTTCTTC.

This clonotype came up many times. V gene TRBV6-4 combines with J gene TRBJ2-1, with D tentatively TRBD2 (5 bases). V gave up 1 base and J gave up 0 bases, with 10 bases separating them. Germline CDR1 MRHNA, CDR2 SNTAGT. The CDR3 runs to 16 residues. The CDR3 sequence: CASSDYWESSYNEQFF. DNA of the CDR3: TGTGCCAGCAGTGACTACTGGGAGAGCTCCTACAATGAGCAGTTCTTC.

This clonotype was picked up a small number of times. The rearrangement links TRBV7-8 to TRBJ2-5; no reliable D call. Per the germline V gene, CDR1 is SGHVS and CDR2 is FQNEAQ. The CDR3 has 15 amino acids. Trimming left V 0 bases short and J 1 base short, with 9 bases between. Written as DNA, the CDR3 is TGTGCCAGCAGCTTAGCGCGGCAGCCCCAAGAGACCCAGTACTTC. Protein: CASSLARQPQETQYF.